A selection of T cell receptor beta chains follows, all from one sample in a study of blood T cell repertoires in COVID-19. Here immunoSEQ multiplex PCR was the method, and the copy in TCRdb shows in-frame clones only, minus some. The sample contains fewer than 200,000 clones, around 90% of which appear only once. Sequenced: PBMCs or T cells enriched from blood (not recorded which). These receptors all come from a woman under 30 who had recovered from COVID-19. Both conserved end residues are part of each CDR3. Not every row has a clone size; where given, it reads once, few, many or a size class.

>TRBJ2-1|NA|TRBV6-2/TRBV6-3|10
CASSSEEQFF
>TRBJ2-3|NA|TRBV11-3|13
CASSRLETDTQYF
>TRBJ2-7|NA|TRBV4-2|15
CASSPGLTSSYEQYF
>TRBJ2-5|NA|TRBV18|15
CASSPISSGQETQYF
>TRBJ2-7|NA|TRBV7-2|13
CASSFGQSYEQYF
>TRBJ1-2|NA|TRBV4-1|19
CASSQEPTMGQTEFRGYTF
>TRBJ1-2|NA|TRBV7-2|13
CASSQGSHYGYTF
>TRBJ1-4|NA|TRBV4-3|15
CASSRMGQGPEKLFF
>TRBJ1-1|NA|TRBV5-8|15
CASSWGDRSVEEAFF
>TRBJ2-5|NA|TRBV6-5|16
CASSYTRGGGLETQYF
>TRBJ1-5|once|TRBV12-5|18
CASGFSNQQGGGDQPQHF
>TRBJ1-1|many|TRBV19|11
CASSYSYEAFF
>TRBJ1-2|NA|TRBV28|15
CASSQGTDLPYGYTF
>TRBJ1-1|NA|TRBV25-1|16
CASRPPGLVMNTEAFF
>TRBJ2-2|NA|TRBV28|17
CASSYPTGVANTGELFF
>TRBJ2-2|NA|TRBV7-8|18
CASSLFGTSALPTGELFF
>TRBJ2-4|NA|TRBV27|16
CASRGWGERGKNIQYF
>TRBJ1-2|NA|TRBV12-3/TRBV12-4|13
CASSGQVSYGYTF
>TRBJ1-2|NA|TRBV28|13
CASSRGQIYGYTF
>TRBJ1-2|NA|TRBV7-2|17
CASSYGRAHVANYGYTF
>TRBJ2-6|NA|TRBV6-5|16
CASSYFADSGANVLTF
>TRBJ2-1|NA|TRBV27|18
CASRYMGTGGSSYNEQFF
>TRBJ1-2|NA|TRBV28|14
CASSFPIRDYGYTF
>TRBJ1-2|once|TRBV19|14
CASSQGAEVSGYTF
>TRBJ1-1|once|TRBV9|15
CASSAAGTGNTEAFF
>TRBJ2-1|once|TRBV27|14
CASSPGLESHEQFF
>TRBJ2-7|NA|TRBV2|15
CASSDGLPGGNEQYF
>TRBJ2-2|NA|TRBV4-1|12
CASSQVNGELFF
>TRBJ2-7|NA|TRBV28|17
CASSSTGFASSTYEQYF
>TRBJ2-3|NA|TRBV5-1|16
CASSLSSGGEADTQYF